The 29 T cell receptor beta chains presented below share a single source sample, sequenced in a study of long-term antiretroviral therapy in people with HIV. A v3.0 immunoSEQ assay was performed at survey level. Assay used: immunoSEQ multiplex PCR; TCRdb lists only in-frame clones, some missing. The data hold approximately 24,000 clones, with under 90% observed a single time. Sample: unsorted PBMCs, taken at the start of antiretroviral therapy, before treatment. These receptors originate from a young woman with HIV.

This chain links TRBV6-5 with TRBJ2-7, with TRBD1 as a possible D gene (6 bases). The germline gives CDR1 MNHEY, CDR2 SVGAGI. The CDR3 loop spans 14 amino acids. Trimming removed 6 bases from V and 4 bases from J, with 16 bases in between. The CDR3, as DNA: TGTGCCAGCAGCGACCCCGGGACAAGTTACGAGCAGTACTTC. It translates to CASSDPGTSYEQYF.

J is TRBJ1-4 and V is TRBV11-2; D gene unclear. Deletions cut 1 base from V and 0 bases from J, with 9 bases between. Germline loops: CDR1 SGHAT, CDR2 FQNNGV. The CDR3 runs 16 residues. CDR3 sequence: CASSLAGPATNEKLFF. The CDR3 nucleotides are TGTGCCAGCAGCTTAGCTGGCCCCGCAACTAATGAAAAACTGTTTTTT. The variable domain in full, with the rest retrieved from reference TRBV11-2 and TRBJ1-4, is EAGVAQSPRYKIIEKRQSVAFWCNPISGHATLYWYQQILGQGPKLLIQFQNNGVVDDSQLPKDRFSAERLKGVDSTLKIQPAKLEDSAVYLCASSLAGPATNEKLFFGSGTQLSVL.

This clone occurred a few times. V usage is TRBV5-5 and J usage is TRBJ2-1; D unclear. From germline, CDR1 is SGHKS and CDR2 YYEKEE (reference sequence). The CDR3 loop spans 10 amino acids. Trimming pared 2 bases from V and 6 bases from J, leaving 0 bases between. CDR3 loop: CASSFNEQFF. Here the CDR3 DNA reads TGTGCCAGCAGCTTCAATGAGCAGTTCTTC.

The chain uses TRBV10-3 and TRBJ2-5; no clear D. Germline CDR1 reads ENHRY; CDR2 reads SYGVKD. The V and J ends lost 0 bases and 5 bases respectively, with 7 bases between them. This CDR3 comprises 13 residues. The CDR3 protein is CAISESPRETQYF. CDR3 DNA sequence: TGTGCCATCAGTGAGTCTCCAAGGGAGACCCAGTACTTC.

Note on this clone: Mismatch with germline at one junction end may stem from a read error. V is TRBV7-7 and J is TRBJ2-2, with D possibly matching TRBD1 (6 bases). CDR1 is SSHAT, CDR2 FNYEAQ, per germline (reference sequence). The CDR3 extends over 14 amino acids. CDR3 in amino acids: CASSLREGAGELFF. CDR3 nucleotide sequence: TGTGCTAGCAGCTTAAGAGAGGGGGCCGGGGAGCTGTTTTTT.

This chain joins TRBV7-2 and TRBJ2-3; D uncertain. Germline V gene sequence: CDR1 SGHTA, CDR2 FQGNSA. The CDR3 runs to 14 residues. The V gene lost 4 bases and the J gene lost 7 bases, with 15 bases spanning the gap. The CDR3 region has the DNA TGTGCCAGCAGCTCGCCCAACCTAGGGAATACGCAGTATTTT. This encodes CASSSPNLGNTQYF. The whole variable domain, remainder taken from reference TRBV7-2 and TRBJ2-3, is GAGVSQSPSNKVTEKGKDVELRCDPISGHTALYWYRQSLGQGLEFLIYFQGNSAPDKSGLPSDRFSAERTGGSVSTLTIQRTQQEDSAVYLCASSSPNLGNTQYFGPGTRLTVL.

The chain joins TRBV6-6 to TRBJ1-4, with TRBD1 matching 7 bases. The germline CDR1 and CDR2 sequences are MNHNY and SVGAGI (reference sequence). Unmatched junction bases numbered 12, after V lost 4 bases and J lost 13 bases. The CDR3 spans 14 residues. The CDR3 DNA sequence: TGTGCCAGCAGTTCCCTCCCAGACAGGGAAGGACTGTTTTTT. This encodes CASSSLPDREGLFF.

The chain links TRBV5-4 to TRBJ2-2; 11 bases are shared with TRBD2. The CDR3 covers 17 residues. The germline gives CDR1 SGHNT, CDR2 YYREEE (reference sequence). Trimming cost V 4 bases and J 2 bases; bases outside gene matches: 7. The DNA of the CDR3 is TGTGCCAGCAGCCCGCGGCTAGCGGGGGGAAACACCGGGGAGCTGTTTTTT. As protein: CASSPRLAGGNTGELFF.

J is TRBJ2-1 and V is TRBV6-1, with 10 positions matching TRBD2. V dropped 6 bases and J dropped 6; count of bases not matched to a gene: 5. Germline CDR1 is MNHNS and CDR2 is SASEGT. CDR3 length: 14 residues. In nucleotides, the CDR3 is TGTGCCAGCAGGCCCGGGACTAGCGCCAATGAGCAGTTCTTC. This sequence encodes CASRPGTSANEQFF.

The genes are TRBV6-6 and TRBJ2-5, with D tentatively TRBD2 (6 bases). The CDR3 is made up of 12 amino acids. The germline V gene encodes CDR1 MNHNY and CDR2 SVGAGI (reference sequence). V was shortened by 6 bases and J by 3 bases, with 8 bases between the two germline ends. CDR3 sequence: CASSWREETQYF. CDR3 DNA sequence: TGTGCCAGCAGCTGGAGGGAAGAGACCCAGTACTTC.

CDR3 loop: CASSIHYEQYF. CDR3 DNA: TGTGCCAGCAGCATCCACTACGAGCAGTACTTC. The rearrangement uses TRBV5-6 and TRBJ2-7, with D unresolved. Trimming cost V 4 bases and J 3 bases, with 5 bases left between them. This CDR3 is built from 11 residues. The germline V gene encodes CDR1 SGHDT and CDR2 YYEEEE.

This clone was seen just once. The rearrangement joins TRBV6-6 to TRBJ2-2; D is possibly TRBD2 (6 bases). There are 15 residues in the CDR3. V was cut by 5 bases and J by 1 base, with 11 bases left in between. Germline CDR1 is MNHNY and CDR2 is SVGAGI (reference sequence). DNA for the CDR3: TGTGCCAGCAGTCACTTAGCGGTGAACACCGGGGAGCTGTTTTTT. Amino acid sequence: CASSHLAVNTGELFF.

V is TRBV7-2 and J is TRBJ2-4; tentative D call: TRBD1 (5 bases). In germline, CDR1 is SGHTA, CDR2 FQGNSA. The germline V and J ends were trimmed by 4 bases and 6 bases, with 13 bases remaining between them. The length of the CDR3 is 14 residues. CDR3 residues: CASSSWGLGNIQYF. Written as DNA, the CDR3 is TGTGCCAGCAGCTCGTGGGGCCTCGGAAACATTCAGTACTTC. The entire variable domain, with the rest obtained from reference TRBV7-2 and TRBJ2-4, is as follows: GAGVSQSPSNKVTEKGKDVELRCDPISGHTALYWYRQSLGQGLEFLIYFQGNSAPDKSGLPSDRFSAERTGGSVSTLTIQRTQQEDSAVYLCASSSWGLGNIQYFGAGTRLSVL.

This clone was seen once. This chain links TRBV18 with TRBJ1-4, with no clear D. Germline V lookup: CDR1 KGHSH, CDR2 LQKENI. The CDR3 sequence is 15 residues long. V lost 2 bases to trimming and J lost 6 bases, with 13 bases between them. CDR3 in amino acids: CASSPWGRPDEKLFF. The CDR3, as DNA: TGTGCCAGCTCACCATGGGGTCGGCCAGATGAAAAACTGTTTTTT.

The chain recombines TRBV7-2 with TRBJ2-1, with D possibly TRBD2 on 5 matching bases. V shed 4 bases and J shed 6 bases, with 10 bases lying between them. This CDR3 has 13 amino acids. CDR1 SGHTA and CDR2 FQGNSA come from the germline V gene. This CDR3 is CASSSGWGNEQFF. CDR3 DNA: TGTGCCAGCAGCTCGGGGTGGGGCAATGAGCAGTTCTTC.

V gene TRBV4-1 combines with J gene TRBJ2-7, with 8 bases that match TRBD1. Per the germline V gene, CDR1 is MGHRA and CDR2 is YSYEKL. V trimming: 5 bases; J trimming: 2 bases; junction bases outside the gene matches: 11. This CDR3 contains 16 residues. The CDR3 region has the DNA TGCGCCAGCAGCAACCTAGGTCAGGGGGCCCCCTACGAGCAGTACTTC. Translated, it gives CASSNLGQGAPYEQYF.

The chain combines TRBV19 with TRBJ1-2; D remains ambiguous. The length of the CDR3 is 15 residues. Between the trimmed V and J ends, which lost 4 bases and 4 bases, there was a span of 16 bases. Per germline, CDR1 LNHDA and CDR2 SQIVND (reference sequence). The CDR3 coding sequence is TGTGCCAGTAGTACCGCAGTGGCCTCGGGCTATGGCTACACCTTC. Residues: CASSTAVASGYGYTF.

This chain joins TRBV9 and TRBJ1-1; tentative D call: TRBD1 (6 bases). V lost 5 bases to trimming and J lost 3 bases, with 11 bases between them. Germline loops: CDR1 SGDLS, CDR2 YYNGEE. The CDR3 consists of 13 residues. CDR3 sequence: CASRYREDTEAFF. In DNA, the CDR3 is TGTGCCAGCAGGTACAGGGAAGACACTGAAGCTTTCTTT.

This rearrangement joins TRBV25-1 to TRBJ2-1, with 11 bases fitting TRBD2. This CDR3 spans 15 amino acids. The V segment lost 6 bases and the J segment 4 bases; nucleotides outside the gene matches: 5. Germline CDR1 MGHDK, CDR2 SYGVNS. The CDR3 bases are TGTGCCAGCAGCGAGGGGACTAGCGGATACAATGAGCAGTTCTTC. Its protein is CASSEGTSGYNEQFF.

Here the CDR3 reads CASSHSQGSGANVLTF. The CDR3 nucleotides read TGTGCCAGCAGCCACTCACAGGGGTCTGGGGCCAACGTCCTGACTTTC. V and J are TRBV25-1 and TRBJ2-6, with TRBD1 matching over 7 bases. The CDR3 has 16 residues. Germline loops: CDR1 MGHDK, CDR2 SYGVNS. The V gene end was trimmed by 6 bases and the J gene end by 1 base; junction bases not matched to a gene: 6.

This clone was picked up one time. V and J are TRBV7-6 and TRBJ1-3; D ambiguous. The V and J ends lost 2 bases and 0 bases respectively, with 11 bases between them. The CDR3 loop spans 16 amino acids. Germline CDR1 SGHVS, CDR2 FNYEAQ. The DNA of the CDR3 is TGTGCCAGCAGCTTAAATACCCCAACCTCTGGAAACACCATATATTTT. It encodes CASSLNTPTSGNTIYF.

The genes are TRBV9 and TRBJ1-1; D possibly corresponds to TRBD1 (6 bases). CDR3 size: 13 residues. Germline CDR1 is SGDLS and CDR2 is YYNGEE. V was cut by 2 bases and J by 5 bases, with 10 bases left in between. As DNA, the CDR3 is TGTGCCAGCAGCGTCAGTCAGGGGACTGAAGCTTTCTTT. Translation: CASSVSQGTEAFF.

The chain uses TRBV5-5 and TRBJ1-2; no clear D gene. V lost 4 bases, J lost 7 bases, and 17 bases lay in between. Germline CDR1 reads SGHKS; CDR2 reads YYEKEE (reference sequence). CDR3 length: 14 residues. The DNA for the CDR3 is TGTGCCAGCAGCCCTGACGCGGGGTATGGTGGCTACACCTTC. It translates to CASSPDAGYGGYTF. Supplemented by reference TRBV5-5 and TRBJ1-2, the full variable domain reads DAGVTQSPTHLIKTRGQQVTLRCSPISGHKSVSWYQQVLGQGPQFIFQYYEKEERGRGNFPDRFSARQFPNYSSELNVNALLLGDSALYLCASSPDAGYGGYTFGSGTRLTVV.

The chain employs TRBV11-3 and TRBJ2-1, with a possible D match to TRBD1 (5 bases). Trimming removed 3 bases from V and 6 bases from J, with 12 bases in between. Germline CDR1 SGHNT, CDR2 YENEEA. The CDR3 contains 14 residues. CDR3 sequence (DNA): TGTGCCAGCAGCTTCCCAGGGATGGGCAATGAGCAGTTCTTC. Protein product: CASSFPGMGNEQFF.

This clone has a single count. This CDR3 reads CASSWDGNEQFF. CDR3 nucleotide sequence: TGTGCCAGCAGCTGGGACGGCAATGAGCAGTTCTTC. The chain links TRBV7-9 to TRBJ2-1; possibly TRBD1 or TRBD2 for D (5 bases each). This CDR3 contains 12 residues. Per the germline V gene, CDR1 is SEHNR and CDR2 is FQNEAQ (reference sequence). Deletions cut 4 bases from V and 6 bases from J, with 7 bases between. The variable domain in full, with the rest retrieved from reference TRBV7-9 and TRBJ2-1, is DTGVSQNPRHKITKRGQNVTFRCDPISEHNRLYWYRQTLGQGPEFLTYFQNEAQLEKSRLLSDRFSAERPKGSFSTLEIQRTEQGDSAMYLCASSWDGNEQFFGPGTRLTVL.

The rearrangement uses TRBV7-6 and TRBJ1-2; tentative D call: TRBD1 (6 bases). This CDR3 is 15 amino acids long. With 1 base removed from V and 3 bases from J, the gap between germline ends came to 12 bases. The germline CDR1 and CDR2 sequences are SGHVS and FNYEAQ. DNA for the CDR3: TGTGCCAGCAGCTTAGGGGTGGGGGCCGACTATGGCTACACCTTC. It codes for CASSLGVGADYGYTF. Supplemented by reference TRBV7-6 and TRBJ1-2, the full variable domain reads GAGVSQSPRYKVTKRGQDVALRCDPISGHVSLYWYRQALGQGPEFLTYFNYEAQQDKSGLPNDRFSAERPEGSISTLTIQRTEQRDSAMYRCASSLGVGADYGYTFGSGTRLTVV.

J is TRBJ2-7 and V is TRBV7-8, with D possibly matching TRBD2 (5 bases). The CDR3 extends over 16 amino acids. V lost 4 bases, J lost 7 bases, and 23 bases lay in between. Germline V gives CDR1 SGHVS, CDR2 FQNEAQ. The CDR3 coding sequence is TGTGCCAGCAGCTCTCCGGACTCGGGAAGCGGTGTGGAGCAGTACTTC. Translation gives CASSSPDSGSGVEQYF.

The rearrangement links TRBV7-9 to TRBJ2-1, with 7 positions matching TRBD2. CDR1 and CDR2 from the germline V gene are SEHNR and FQNEAQ (reference sequence). The CDR3 contains 17 residues. V lost 2 bases to trimming and J lost 9 bases; unmatched junction nucleotides: 16. The CDR3 DNA reads as TGTGCCAGCAGCTTAACCAGCGGGGTATCATTGGTTGGTGAGCAGTTCTTC. Residues: CASSLTSGVSLVGEQFF. Full variable domain (missing parts from reference TRBV7-9 and TRBJ2-1): DTGVSQNPRHKITKRGQNVTFRCDPISEHNRLYWYRQTLGQGPEFLTYFQNEAQLEKSRLLSDRFSAERPKGSFSTLEIQRTEQGDSAMYLCASSLTSGVSLVGEQFFGPGTRLTVL.

The rearrangement joins TRBV2 to TRBJ2-3; a possible D gene is TRBD1 (6 bases). The V end lost 4 bases, the J end lost 2 bases, and 13 bases lay between the germline ends. This CDR3 is built from 15 residues. Germline V lookup: CDR1 SNHLY, CDR2 FYNNEI. Here the CDR3 reads CASSVAQGFTDTQYF. The DNA for the CDR3 is TGTGCCAGCAGTGTTGCACAGGGCTTCACAGATACGCAGTATTTT.